This TCR beta chain was obtained from a study of shared clonotypes between healthy human individuals. Study information: Donors consisted of two women and a few men between 18 and 49. Regarding the study as a whole: Between several donors, naive CD4 clonotypes were shared at a level of around 4.8%.

Those who donated, Caucasian adults without exception, all lived in Nashville, Tennessee. Assay used: immunoSEQ multiplex PCR; TCRdb lists only in-frame clones, some missing. The sample contains fewer than 1.4 million clones, approximately 80% of which appear only once. As for this clone: Its antigen is still unknown. One end of the junction varies from germline; a read error may be responsible.

Germline CDR1 is SGHRS and CDR2 is YFSETQ. The CDR3 sequence is 14 residues long. The chain uses TRBV5-1 and TRBJ1-1, with TRBD1 matching 9 bases. This clonotype was sampled from a man between 18 and 29 years old in good health. Some clones in this sample may be carry-over from other donors' samples. The source material was memory CD4+ T cells from PBMCs. Subset: CD45RA-negative fraction. In DNA form, the CDR3 reads TGCGCCAGCACCTTGACAGGGGGGAACACTGAAGCTTTCTTT. This codes for CASTLTGGNTEAFF.